This T cell receptor beta chain was recorded in a study of Ad26.COV2.S vaccination and SARS-CoV-2 variants. Study as a whole: Enrollment placed the donor in the COV1001 Ad26.COV2.S trial arm. Ad26.COV2.S shots went into the muscle once or twice, 56 days apart.

This sample's treatment: around 19 received Ad26.COV2.S at low or high dose, single or two shots; 5 received placebo; per-sample allocation not given. Material that was analyzed had been drawn on day 63 after the first vaccine or placebo injection. It was an adult aged 18-55 years in Boston who was the donor. An Ad26 vector carrying the Wuhan-strain SARS-CoV-2 spike served as the vaccine. The repertoire was sequenced with immunoSEQ multiplex PCR; TCRdb's copy has only in-frame clones and lacks some. The data hold fewer than 500,000 clones, with 80% to 90% observed a single time. Germline CDR1 MNHEY, CDR2 SVGEGT. This CDR3 comprises 16 residues. Deletions cut 2 bases from V and 4 bases from J, with 15 bases between.

The chain employs TRBV6-2 or TRBV6-3 and TRBJ1-5; a possible D gene is TRBD1 (6 bases). This receptor was identified in a person between 18 and 60 years old who received the Ad26.COV2.S COVID-19 vaccine or a placebo. This specimen consisted of peripheral blood, obtained in a trial of Ad26.COV2.S vaccine versus placebo. The CDR3 nucleotides are TGTGCCAGCAGTTACGGGACACCTAGGGGAAATCAGCCCCAGCATTTT. Protein sequence: CASSYGTPRGNQPQHF.